This TCR beta chain derives from a study of blood T cell repertoires in COVID-19 (dated by TCRdb to about 2020). Context from the whole study: Collaborator samples came from the United States, Italy and Spain and covered acute and convalescent phases of COVID-19. The prospective study material was composed of cDNA or gDNA derived from T cells, B-cell-depleted T cells, or PBMCs. Deeply sampled blood TCRbeta repertoires from subjects exposed to, actively infected with, or recovered from COVID-19 were included in the dataset. A freely available public database, intended as a resource for researchers studying the immune response to SARS-CoV-2, is where the repertoires were released. Where HLA class I and class II types were available, the types were taken from metadata supplied by the sample provider, not from assay-based typing. The sample metadata nearly always contained a de-identified subject ID, COVID-19 status, age in years and sex. The samples were drawn from the first 160 participants of the ongoing ImmuneRACE study and from 1,254 subjects provided by 6 global collaborators. Beyond this particular receptor, the publication reports: The amount of clinical and demographic metadata varied by source and participant and was provided uncurated.

Details on this clone: It has no known antigen specificity. No base qualities exist here, and no much larger clone lies one base off it.

TCRbeta CDR3 regions were amplified from genomic DNA using the immunoSEQ Assay, a bias-controlled multiplex PCR. The paper's processing steps were these. The number of nucleated cells in each sample was estimated from the amplification of reference gene primers within the assay. Sequence reads were collapsed and filtered to measure the absolute abundance of every unique TCRbeta CDR3 rearrangement. Productive Simpson clonality was computed per sample as the square root of Simpson's diversity index over productive rearrangements. TCRdb stores this immuneACCESS table with in-frame sequences only. Part of the clones is absent; in the studies checked, under half of the shortfall reflects unresolved V genes, and no reason is known for the rest. For V, J and clone size, that table is used; D and trimming come from the DNA. A total of roughly 48,000 clones appear in this sample, 75% to 85% of them only once. The top ten clones comprise less than 9.5% of the sample.

Each collaborating institution followed its own protocols to collect whole blood in K2EDTA tubes. Collaborator samples were shipped for TCRbeta analysis as frozen whole blood, isolated PBMCs, or DNA extracted from either sample type. The CDR3, from cysteine to phenylalanine, totals 15 residues. Only CDR3 DNA remains: 45 bases, in frame from the first base. V is pruned by 5 bases and J by 4 bases, leaving 12 bases of the junction without a gene match. Per the germline V gene (reference sequence), GTSNPN is the CDR1 and SVGIG is the CDR2. This receptor chain uses TRBV30 and TRBJ1-2; 8 bases in the junction line up with TRBD1. The source of this sequence is a middle-aged man with acute or convalescent COVID-19. The source material was peripheral blood. In nucleotide form, the sequence is TGTGCCTGGGGGAGGACAGGGTTGACTCCCTATGGCTACACCTTC. Protein translation: CAWGRTGLTPYGYTF.